Reported below is one T cell receptor (beta chain). The data derive from a study of PD-L1 blockade in urothelial cancer. The table came from immunoSEQ multiplex PCR; TCRdb's copy has only in-frame clones and leaves some out. The sample includes roughly 55,000 clones, about 86% of them seen just once. Time point in this sample: pretreatment peripheral blood. Patients' cancers were locally advanced or metastatic urothelial carcinomas. This clonotype was obtained from a man aged 60 to 75 with urothelial cancer. This sample comprised PBMCs, obtained around atezolizumab (anti-PD-L1) treatment.

CDR3: CASGPGASGTYEQYF. In nucleotides, the CDR3 is TGTGCCAGTGGTCCAGGGGCTAGCGGCACCTACGAGCAGTACTTC. The V and J genes are TRBV6-5 and TRBJ2-7; D perhaps matches TRBD2 (7 bases). Per the germline V gene, CDR1 is MNHEY and CDR2 is SVGAGI. This CDR3 is 15 amino acids long. Trimming shortened V by 9 bases and J by 2 bases, and 20 bases separated the two germline ends.